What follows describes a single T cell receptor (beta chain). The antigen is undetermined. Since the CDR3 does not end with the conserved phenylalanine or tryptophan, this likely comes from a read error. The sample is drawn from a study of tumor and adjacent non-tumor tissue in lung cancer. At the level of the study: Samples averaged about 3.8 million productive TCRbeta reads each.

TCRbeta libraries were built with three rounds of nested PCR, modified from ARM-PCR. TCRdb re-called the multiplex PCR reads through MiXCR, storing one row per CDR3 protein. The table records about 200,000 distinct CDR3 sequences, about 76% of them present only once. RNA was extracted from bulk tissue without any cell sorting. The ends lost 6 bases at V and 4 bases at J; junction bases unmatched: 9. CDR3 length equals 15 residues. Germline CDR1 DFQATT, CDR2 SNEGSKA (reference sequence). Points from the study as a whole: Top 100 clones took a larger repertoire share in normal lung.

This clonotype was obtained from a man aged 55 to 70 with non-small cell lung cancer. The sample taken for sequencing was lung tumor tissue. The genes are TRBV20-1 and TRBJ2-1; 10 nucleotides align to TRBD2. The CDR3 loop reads CSARTGTSAYNEQFC. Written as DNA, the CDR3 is TGCAGTGCCAGGACCGGGACTAGCGCATACAATGAGCAGTTCTGC.